This T cell receptor (beta chain) was recovered during a study of blood T cells in healthy people across ages. Study information: The capture of about one barcoded beta molecule per two T cells was achieved by template switching. Whole-study findings and limits: Per million T cells, TCR beta diversity dropped about linearly as age rose.

In its sample, this clonotype was seen many times. Its specificity is unknown. Together with a sample-barcoded 5' primer, a J-beta primer mix was included in a second PCR lasting about 7 to 12 cycles. TCRdb re-derived calls from the 5' RACE reads in MiXCR, one entry per CDR3 protein. The table records approximately 1,100,000 distinct CDR3 sequences, more than 40% of them present only once. The CDR3 runs to 14 residues. The V gene's germline CDR1 is LGHDT and CDR2 YNNKEL (reference sequence). Trimming at V came to 5 bases and at J to 1 base, leaving 3 bases not matched to a gene. There were healthy Caucasian individuals from Russia, aged roughly 6 to 95, serving as donors. No fewer than 6 million PBMCs went into each sample.

Sequencing was done on a sample of blood. This rearrangement joins TRBV3-1 to TRBJ2-7, with 9 bases identical to TRBD2. The clonotype comes from a woman aged 60-75 years in good health. CDR3 sequence reads: CASSSLAGSYEQYF. The CDR3 nucleotides read TGTGCCAGCAGCTCTCTAGCGGGGTCCTACGAGCAGTACTTC.